A selection of T cell receptor beta chains follows, all from one sample in a study of blood T cell repertoires in COVID-19. The assay was immunoSEQ multiplex PCR, and TCRdb's table has in-frame clones only and misses some. The sample contains 310,000 or so clones, around 88% of which appear only once. Sequenced material: PBMCs or T cells enriched from blood (not recorded which). The receptors originated from a middle-aged woman who had recovered from COVID-19. Each CDR3 is given with its conserved first and last residue. Each record gives: J gene, V gene, D gene, clone size, CDR3 DNA, CDR3 protein. D genes are given only for firm matches. Some rows mark clone size as missing; the rest say once, few, many or name a class of expanded clone.

>TRBJ2-5|TRBV5-1|NA|NA
TGCGCCAGCAGCGCACTGTACCAAGAGACCCAGTACTTC
CASSALYQETQYF
>TRBJ2-7|TRBV11-2|TRBD2|few
TGTGCCAGCAGCGTCCATTGGACTAGCGGGAGTTCAAGTTACGAGCAGTACTTC
CASSVHWTSGSSSYEQYF
>TRBJ2-2|TRBV27|TRBD1|NA
TGTGCCAGCAGTCGATGGGGGGGACAGGGCGGAGGCGGGGAGCTGTTTTTT
CASSRWGGQGGGGELFF
>TRBJ2-5|TRBV28|NA|NA
TGTGCCAGCAAGGACGGCGGACTTGGAGAGACCCAGTACTTC
CASKDGGLGETQYF
>TRBJ2-7|TRBV27|NA|NA
TGTGCCAGCAGTTTCTATAGCTCCTACGAGCAGTACTTC
CASSFYSSYEQYF
>TRBJ1-5|TRBV19|TRBD1|NA
TGTGCCAGTAGTCTTAACCTCCGGGACAGGGGGACGGGGCCCCAGCATTTT
CASSLNLRDRGTGPQHF
>TRBJ2-7|TRBV3-1/TRBV3-2|TRBD2|NA
TGTGCCACGGGACTAGCGGGATTCGAGCAGTACTTC
CATGLAGFEQYF
>TRBJ2-6|TRBV29-1|NA|NA
TGCAGCGTTGAAGATCGGGACAACCTCCCTCCTTTC
CSVEDRDNLPPF
>TRBJ2-2|TRBV2|NA|NA
TGTGCCAGCAGTGAACGGGACAGGGTCCTAGCGGGAGCGGCCGGGGAGCTGTTTTTT
CASSERDRVLAGAAGELFF
>TRBJ2-2|TRBV24-1|NA|NA
TGTGCCACTTCGACAGGTTCCGACACCGGGGAGCTGTTTTTT
CATSTGSDTGELFF
>TRBJ2-1|TRBV3-1/TRBV3-2|NA|NA
TGTGCCAGCAGCCAACTGGTGCTAGCCATATACAATGAGCAGTTCTTC
CASSQLVLAIYNEQFF
>TRBJ1-2|TRBV28|NA|NA
TGTGCCAGCAGTGGGGGGGGGACCACGGGTGGCTACACCTTC
CASSGGGTTGGYTF
>TRBJ2-7|TRBV7-2|TRBD1|few
TGTGCCAGCAGCTTAGGTAGGGACAGGGGGCGAGAGCAGTACTTC
CASSLGRDRGREQYF
>TRBJ1-2|TRBV6-2/TRBV6-3|NA|NA
TGTGCCAGCAGTCGGGGGAACTATGGCTACACCTTC
CASSRGNYGYTF
>TRBJ2-1|TRBV24-1|NA|NA
TGTGCCACCAGTGACCCCCCCGGGATGGGCGAGTTCTTC
CATSDPPGMGEFF
>TRBJ2-7|TRBV3-1/TRBV3-2|NA|NA
TGTGCCAGCAGCCTCACAGGGAGGGGGTCCTACGAGCAGTACTTC
CASSLTGRGSYEQYF
>TRBJ1-2|TRBV20-1|NA|NA
TGCAGTGCTAGATTCGGGGTTGGCTACACCTTC
CSARFGVGYTF
>TRBJ1-3|TRBV29-1|NA|NA
TGCAGCGCCGGAGGGTTGGCAGGGAGCTCTGGAAACACCATATATTTT
CSAGGLAGSSGNTIYF
>TRBJ2-1|TRBV4-3|TRBD2|NA
TGCGCCAGCAGCCAAGTTACGGGAGGTGTCTACAATGAGCAGTTCTTC
CASSQVTGGVYNEQFF
>TRBJ1-2|TRBV28|NA|NA
TGTGCCAGCAGTCTCACGGGGGGACCTGGCTACACCTTC
CASSLTGGPGYTF
>TRBJ2-4|TRBV5-4|TRBD2|NA
TGTGCCAGCAGCTCCCCGGCCCTAGCGGGAGCCAAAAACATTCAGTACTTC
CASSSPALAGAKNIQYF
>TRBJ2-1|TRBV19|TRBD2|NA
TGTGCCAGTAGTATTCGGGGACTAGCGGGAGATAATGAGCAGTTCTTC
CASSIRGLAGDNEQFF
>TRBJ2-3|TRBV9|TRBD2|NA
TGTGCCAGCAGCTTTCCCAGCGGGAGGGGGGCAGATACGCAGTATTTT
CASSFPSGRGADTQYF
>TRBJ2-6|TRBV18|NA|NA
TGTGCCAGCTCCCCCGGGACTGGGGCCAACGTCCTGACTTTC
CASSPGTGANVLTF
>TRBJ1-6|TRBV28|NA|NA
TGTGCCAGCAGTCAGGGAACCCTCCACTTT
CASSQGTLHF
>TRBJ1-5|TRBV7-9|TRBD1|few
TGTGCCAGCAGCTCACAGGGGGGTCAGCCCCAGCATTTT
CASSSQGGQPQHF
>TRBJ2-7|TRBV6-5|TRBD1|few
TGTGCCAGCACCGCTTTCCGGGACAGGGTCTACGAGCAGTACTTC
CASTAFRDRVYEQYF
>TRBJ1-3|TRBV7-8|NA|NA
TGTGCCAGCAGCTTAGAGGGGCGACACCTAGACTCTGGAAACACCATATATTTT
CASSLEGRHLDSGNTIYF
>TRBJ2-3|TRBV7-9|TRBD2|NA
TGTGCCAGCAGCTTAGACGGGACTAGCGGCACAGATACGCAGTATTTT
CASSLDGTSGTDTQYF
>TRBJ2-7|TRBV10-3|NA|NA
TGTGCCATCAGGGGCGCAGCAACCTACGAGCAGTACTTC
CAIRGAATYEQYF
>TRBJ1-4|TRBV28|NA|NA
TGTGCCAGCAGGGGGAGGGGACTGTTTTTT
CASRGRGLFF
>TRBJ2-6|TRBV6-2/TRBV6-3|TRBD1|NA
TGTGCCAGCAGTTACTCCATAACAGGGGTTCTCTCTGGGGCCAACGTCCTGACTTTC
CASSYSITGVLSGANVLTF
>TRBJ2-7|TRBV4-1|NA|NA
TGCGCCAGCAGCCGCGCTTTTTTGAGTGTCTACGAGCAGTACTTC
CASSRAFLSVYEQYF
>TRBJ1-4|TRBV28|NA|NA
TGTGCCAGCAGTGTGGGGAGCGATGAAAAACTGTTTTTT
CASSVGSDEKLFF
>TRBJ2-5|TRBV4-1|NA|NA
TGCGCCAGCAGTAGGGGGGGATCCCAAGAGACCCAGTACTTC
CASSRGGSQETQYF
>TRBJ1-6|TRBV6-5|NA|NA
TGTGCCAGCAGTTCCACCGGACAGCCATATTCACCCCTCCACTTT
CASSSTGQPYSPLHF
>TRBJ1-1|TRBV19|TRBD1|NA
TGTGCCAGTAGTACGTCCCGGGACAGGGGGCGGGGCACTGAAGCTTTCTTT
CASSTSRDRGRGTEAFF
>TRBJ1-1|TRBV6-6|NA|NA
TGTGCCAGCAGCCAGGCGGGGGACACTGAAGCTTTCTTT
CASSQAGDTEAFF
>TRBJ2-2|TRBV28|NA|NA
TGTGCCAGCGGGACATCGACCGGGGAGCTGTTTTTT
CASGTSTGELFF
>TRBJ1-1|TRBV18|TRBD1|once
TGTGCCAGCTCACGATCATCGAGACAGGGTATTGAAGCTTTCTTT
CASSRSSRQGIEAFF
>TRBJ2-1|TRBV7-2|NA|NA
TGTGCCAGCAGCTACCGGGGCTCCTACAATGAGCAGTTCTTC
CASSYRGSYNEQFF
>TRBJ1-3|TRBV4-1|TRBD1|NA
TGCGCCAGCAGCCAGCCGGGACAGGGCCGCTCTGGAAACACCATATATTTT
CASSQPGQGRSGNTIYF
>TRBJ1-6|TRBV11-2|TRBD1|NA
TGTGCCAGCAGCTCCTTCCAGGGGGTCTTTAATTCACCCCTCCACTTT
CASSSFQGVFNSPLHF
>TRBJ2-7|TRBV7-2|NA|NA
TGTGCCAGCAGCTTAGGGCGGGGGCGGTCGGGTATGTACGAGCAGTACTTC
CASSLGRGRSGMYEQYF
>TRBJ2-5|TRBV9|NA|NA
TGTGCCAGCTCAGGGGGGAGAGCGCAAGAGACCCAGTACTTC
CASSGGRAQETQYF
>TRBJ1-4|TRBV6-5|NA|NA
TGTGCCACCAATACCAGGCAACATAATGAAAAACTGTTTTTT
CATNTRQHNEKLFF
>TRBJ2-4|TRBV5-1|NA|NA
TGCGCCAGCAGCTTGGCCGTCACAAAAAACATTCAGTACTTC
CASSLAVTKNIQYF